The T cell receptor (beta chain) under discussion was sequenced for a study of blood T cells in healthy people across ages. The CDR3 runs to 16 residues. J gave up 4 bases and V 7 bases, and 15 bases lay outside the gene matches. The germline gives CDR1 DFQATT, CDR2 SNEGSKA (reference sequence). As for this clonotype: Its specificity is unknown.

The use of a sample-barcoded 5' primer and a J-beta primer mix characterized a second PCR of 7 to 11 cycles. MiXCR, run by TCRdb on the 5' RACE reads, gives a single entry per CDR3 protein. The sample records more than 750,000 distinct CDR3 sequences, under 35% being singletons. Study-level findings and limits: There was a strong correlation between TCR beta diversity and naive T cell percentage. Per million T cells, the diversity of TCR beta decreased roughly linearly as age advanced. Any conclusive comparison of naive versus antigen-experienced cells was prevented by using unsorted PBMCs.

This sample also appeared in a second study, on T cells of mothers and their children.

The sequence derives from a woman in her 40s in good health. The sequenced material came from blood. The rearrangement links TRBV20-1 to TRBJ2-1; 8 nucleotides line up with TRBD1. CDR3 coding DNA: TGCAGTGTTAGTCTAGGGACAGGAATTTTATACAATGAGCAGTTCTTC. This codes for CSVSLGTGILYNEQFF.